Sequencing of this T cell receptor beta chain was carried out in a study of T cell responses to AZD1222 COVID-19 vaccine. Points from the study as a whole: Repertoires were sampled only after the peak T cell response.

Generated by immunoSEQ multiplex PCR, the TCRdb table keeps only in-frame clones and is missing some. The data show 98,000 or so clones, approximately 89% seen once. Concerning this clone itself: The target antigen is unknown.

Trimming stripped 4 bases from V and 1 base from J, with 11 bases between. The CDR3 length is 15 residues. Germline CDR1 is KGHDR and CDR2 is SFDVKD. The clonotype was recovered from an adult in good health. Sequences were derived from peripheral blood, sampled on day 0 of MenACWY control vaccination. V usage is TRBV24-1 and J usage is TRBJ2-3; D is unclear. The CDR3, as DNA: TGTGCCACCAGTGACCAAGGGCCGGGCACAGATACGCAGTATTTT. As protein: CATSDQGPGTDTQYF.